Shown below are 18 T cell receptor beta chains from a single sample sequenced in a study of patients and donors after allogeneic stem cell transplantation. TCRdb analysed the RT-PCR reads with MiXCR anew, one entry per CDR3 protein. The data hold 200,000 to 250,000 distinct CDR3 sequences, with roughly 13% observed a single time. The sequencing input was blood, either unsorted or a sorted T cell fraction (not recorded which). These receptors were collected from a human donor who was either an allogeneic HSCT recipient or a stem cell or donor lymphocyte infusion donor (not recorded which). It is not recorded whose cells these are; they may come from a transplant donor.

The V gene is TRBV28, the J gene TRBJ2-7; 12 nucleotides agree with TRBD2. This CDR3 region has 18 residues. After removal of 2 bases from V and 5 bases from J, the junction contained 13 bases not matched to a gene. Germline V CDR1 and CDR2: MDHEN, SYDVKM. The CDR3 sequence: CASSLPSGLAGGVHEQYF. The DNA of the CDR3 is TGTGCCAGCAGTTTACCCTCGGGGCTAGCGGGAGGGGTTCACGAGCAGTACTTC.

This clonotype turned up a few times. The rearrangement joins TRBV30 to TRBJ1-2; D not resolved. The germline CDR1 and CDR2 sequences are GTSNPN and SVGIG (reference sequence). V was pared by 1 base and J by 12 bases, with 21 bases between. CDR3 length: 14 residues. In DNA, the CDR3 is TGTGCCTGGAGTGCCCAAGCCTCCTTTCGGCCCAACACCTTC. Translated, it gives CAWSAQASFRPNTF.

This clonotype was observed a handful of times. The junction shows a germline mismatch at one end, possibly a read error. The chain uses TRBV6-1 and TRBJ1-3; D unresolved. CDR1 is MNHNS and CDR2 is SASEGT in the germline V gene. The CDR3 has 12 residues. Here the CDR3 reads CASSEDGDTIYF. Here the CDR3 DNA reads TGTGCCAGCAGTGAAGATGGAGACACCATATATTTT.

The chain has TRBV19 and TRBJ2-3; D is uncertain. CDR3 length: 15 residues. Per the germline V gene, CDR1 is LNHDA and CDR2 is SQIVND (reference sequence). Trimming removed 1 base at V and 2 bases at J, with 10 bases between. DNA for the CDR3: TGTGCCAGTAGTATAGTCGGCAGCTACACAGATACGCAGTATTTT. As protein: CASSIVGSYTDTQYF.

This clonotype has more than one count but fewer than ten. The V call is TRBV6-6, the J call TRBJ2-5; D remains ambiguous. Germline V gene sequence: CDR1 MNHNY, CDR2 SVGAGI (reference sequence). Trimming took 6 bases from V and 5 from J, leaving 7 bases between them. The CDR3 contains 11 residues. The CDR3 sequence: CASRKGETQYF. As DNA, the CDR3 is TGTGCCAGCAGAAAAGGGGAGACCCAGTACTTC.

The table lists this clonotype with many counts. This sequence joins TRBV19 and TRBJ2-5; 7 nucleotides match TRBD2. V trimming: 4 bases; J trimming: 1 base; junction bases outside the gene matches: 3. Germline values: CDR1 LNHDA, CDR2 SQIVND (reference sequence). The CDR3 loop spans 14 amino acids. The CDR3 DNA is TGTGCCAGTAGTAAAGGACTAGGCCAAGAGACCCAGTACTTC. Amino acid sequence: CASSKGLGQETQYF. Full variable domain (rest looked up from reference TRBV19 and TRBJ2-5): DGGITQSPKYLFRKEGQNVTLSCEQNLNHDAMYWYRQDPGQGLRLIYYSQIVNDFQKGDIAEGYSVSREKKESFPLTVTSAQKNPTAFYLCASSKGLGQETQYFGPGTRLLVL.

This clonotype was seen more than once but under ten times. The chain couples TRBV5-1 to TRBJ2-1; 11 bases are a match to TRBD2. V dropped 4 bases and J dropped 5; count of bases not matched to a gene: 8. CDR1 is SGHRS, CDR2 YFSETQ, per germline. CDR3 length: 16 residues. The CDR3 nucleotides are TGCGCCAGCAGCATGGGCACTAGCGGGGGAAACAATGAGCAGTTCTTC. Its translation is CASSMGTSGGNNEQFF.

Comments on this clonotype: Germline is not matched at one junction end, which may reflect a read error. The genes are TRBV15 and TRBJ2-7; TRBD2 might be the D (6 bases). Germline-derived CDR1 and CDR2 are LNHNV and YYDKDF (reference sequence). The CDR3 is made up of 14 amino acids. The CDR3 DNA sequence: TGTGCCACCGGCAGAGATGTCGGAGGGGTCGAGCAGTACTTC. Translation gives CATGRDVGGVEQYF.

This clonotype was counted many times. The gene calls are TRBV27 and TRBJ2-7; 14 bases fit TRBD2. This CDR3 has 16 amino acids. In germline, CDR1 is MNHEY, CDR2 SMNVEV (reference sequence). The ends lost 3 bases at V and 4 bases at J; junction bases unmatched: 5. CDR3 bases: TGTGCCAGCAGTTTCTTCGGGACTAGCGGGAGTTACGAGCAGTACTTC. It translates to CASSFFGTSGSYEQYF.

This clonotype was seen only a few times. V usage is TRBV15 and J usage is TRBJ1-6; D gene uncertain. With 3 bases removed from V and 7 bases from J, the gap between germline ends came to 7 bases. Germline V lookup: CDR1 LNHNV, CDR2 YYDKDF (reference sequence). The CDR3 sequence is 13 residues long. Here the CDR3 DNA reads TGTGCCACCAGCAGCCAGAGAAATTCACCCCTCCACTTT. Its translation is CATSSQRNSPLHF.

In its sample, this clonotype was seen a few times. The chain couples TRBV12-3 or TRBV12-4 to TRBJ1-1; no definite D call. There are 14 residues in the CDR3. Trimming left V 6 bases short and J 2 bases short, with 13 bases between. The CDR3 DNA sequence: TGTGCCAGCAGCCCGTTTAACACAAACACTGAAGCTTTCTTT. It is translated as CASSPFNTNTEAFF.

The chain joins TRBV9 to TRBJ2-3; 7 bases align to TRBD2. Germline trimming cut 0 bases from V and 6 bases from J; bases unmatched to any gene: 7. The germline V gene encodes CDR1 SGDLS and CDR2 YYNGEE. The CDR3 has 15 amino acids. CDR3 coding DNA: TGTGCCAGCAGCGTAGAAACTAAGCGGGGTGATACGCAGTATTTT. Translating gives CASSVETKRGDTQYF.

This chain connects TRBV7-2 to TRBJ2-5, with 9 bases that match TRBD1. The CDR3 loop spans 15 amino acids. Germline lookup yields CDR1 SGHTA and CDR2 FQGNSA. The V gene end was trimmed by 2 bases and the J gene end by 4 bases; junction bases not matched to a gene: 5. The CDR3 DNA sequence: TGTGCCAGCAGCTTATTATCGACAGGGGGAGAGACCCAGTACTTC. Translated: CASSLLSTGGETQYF.

There are many counts of this clonotype. The rearrangement uses TRBV5-1 and TRBJ1-1, with 7 bases fitting TRBD1. V gave up 6 bases and J gave up 4 bases; unmatched junction bases: 12. The germline CDR1 and CDR2 sequences are SGHRS and YFSETQ. The CDR3 sequence is 15 residues long. DNA of the CDR3: TGCGCCAGCACCCTCGACAGGGCGGTCGCCACTGAAGCTTTCTTT. It translates to CASTLDRAVATEAFF.

This clonotype was detected ten times or more. The chain joins TRBV6-1 to TRBJ1-5; D unresolved. The germline V and J ends were trimmed by 1 base and 9 bases, with 13 bases remaining between them. Germline V gene sequence: CDR1 MNHNS, CDR2 SASEGT. This CDR3 is built from 14 residues. CDR3 sequence (DNA): TGTGCCAGCAGTGAAGTCGGGGTGTGGCGGCCCCAGCATTTT. Protein sequence: CASSEVGVWRPQHF.

The chain carries TRBV5-5 and TRBJ2-7; D may be TRBD1 (6 bases). The germline V and J ends were trimmed by 2 bases and 4 bases, with 13 bases remaining between them. The CDR3 has 14 residues. The germline V gene encodes CDR1 SGHKS and CDR2 YYEKEE (reference sequence). The CDR3 bases are TGTGCCAGCAGCTTTCAGGGGCCTAATTACGAGCAGTACTTC. As protein: CASSFQGPNYEQYF.

This clonotype has more than one count but fewer than ten. The chain couples TRBV19 to TRBJ1-1; 8 bases align to TRBD1. The V and J ends lost 5 bases and 0 bases, in that order; junction bases with no gene match: 11. Germline loops: CDR1 LNHDA, CDR2 SQIVND (reference sequence). This CDR3 spans 17 amino acids. The CDR3 loop reads CASSLPPDRDMNTEAFF. CDR3 nucleotides: TGTGCCAGTAGTCTCCCCCCGGACAGGGACATGAACACTGAAGCTTTCTTT.

This clonotype has at least ten counts. The chain combines TRBV12-3 or TRBV12-4 with TRBJ1-1; D gene ambiguous. CDR3 length: 13 residues. V was shortened by 4 bases and J by 0 bases, with 6 bases between the two germline ends. The CDR3 region has the DNA TGTGCCAGCAGTTCCATGCTGAACACTGAAGCTTTCTTT. It specifies CASSSMLNTEAFF.